These T cell receptor beta chains were read from a single sample in a study of T cell repertoires in cytomegalovirus infection. The antigens for these receptors are not known. Each CDR3 protein gets one entry after TCRdb re-called the reads with MiXCR. The data show 350,000 to 400,000 distinct CDR3 sequences, about 35% seen once. This specimen consisted of cultured PBMCs, obtained from culture after CMV antigen stimulation. These receptors were obtained from a human donor in good health (CMV status not recorded). Some clones in this sample may be carry-over from other donors' samples. Each CDR3 is given with its conserved first and last residue. The D gene is left open where the match is weak. Only some rows state a clone size, as once, few, many or a class for expanded clones.

clone size	V gene	D gene	J gene	CDR3 protein	CDR3 DNA
many	TRBV7-2	NA	TRBJ2-7	CASSLDHHYEQYF	TGTGCCAGCAGCCTAGACCATCACTACGAGCAGTACTTC
NA	TRBV5-4	TRBD1	TRBJ2-5	CASSPDRVSRQETQYF	TGTGCCAGCAGCCCTGACAGGGTTTCTCGTCAAGAGACCCAGTACTTC
NA	TRBV12-3/TRBV12-4	TRBD2	TRBJ2-3	CASSLALAGGPSDTQYF	TGTGCCAGCAGTTTAGCCCTAGCGGGAGGGCCTTCAGATACGCAGTATTTT
NA	TRBV15	NA	TRBJ1-3	CATSRDRGGSGNTIYF	TGTGCCACCAGCAGAGACAGGGGCGGGTCTGGAAACACCATATATTTT
NA	TRBV6-2/TRBV6-3	NA	TRBJ2-3	CASSYRTTDTQYF	TGTGCCAGCAGTTACCGGACTACAGATACGCAGTATTTT
few	TRBV7-2	NA	TRBJ2-1	CASSLLRYNEQFF	TGTGCCAGCAGCTTACTCCGTTACAATGAGCAGTTCTTC
NA	TRBV5-4	NA	TRBJ2-7	CASSSNFDEQYF	TGTGCCAGCAGCTCCAACTTCGACGAGCAGTACTTC
once	TRBV12-3/TRBV12-4	TRBD1	TRBJ1-1	CASRYGTGVLEAFF	TGTGCCAGCAGATATGGGACAGGTGTACTTGAAGCTTTCTTT
few	TRBV6-4	NA	TRBJ2-2	CASSDSDGAGELFF	TGTGCCAGCAGTGACTCGGACGGAGCCGGGGAGCTGTTTTTT
few	TRBV6-1	TRBD1	TRBJ1-5	CASRKEGQGLNQPQHF	TGTGCCAGCAGGAAGGAGGGACAGGGCCTAAATCAGCCCCAGCATTTT
NA	TRBV7-2	TRBD2	TRBJ2-4	CASSLASGNPVNIQYF	TGTGCCAGCAGCTTAGCTAGCGGGAACCCGGTAAACATTCAGTACTTC
NA	TRBV7-2	NA	TRBJ2-1	CASSFTGSRSYNEQFF	TGTGCCAGCAGCTTCACGGGTTCCCGCTCCTACAATGAGCAGTTCTTC
few	TRBV28	NA	TRBJ2-7	CASSTIDRLQSSYEQYF	TGTGCCAGCAGTACAATTGATCGACTCCAGAGCTCCTACGAGCAGTACTTC
few	TRBV11-1	NA	TRBJ2-1	CASSLEVYSTGNEQFF	TGTGCCAGCAGCTTAGAGGTGTACTCCACCGGCAATGAGCAGTTCTTC
few	TRBV12-5	NA	TRBJ1-1	CASGLVRRGAGTEAFF	TGTGCTAGTGGTTTGGTACGCCGGGGGGCCGGAACTGAAGCTTTCTTT
few	TRBV6-1	TRBD2	TRBJ2-1	CASSPRVSGRAPRMYNEQFF	TGTGCCAGCAGCCCCAGGGTGAGCGGGAGGGCCCCTCGAATGTACAATGAGCAGTTCTTC
NA	TRBV6-2/TRBV6-3	TRBD2	TRBJ2-3	CASDPGTSGLNGGTQYF	TGTGCCAGCGATCCAGGGACTAGCGGGCTGAATGGGGGTACGCAGTATTTT
NA	TRBV27	NA	TRBJ1-5	CASSLWGGGDQPQHF	TGTGCCAGCAGTTTATGGGGGGGAGGGGACCAGCCCCAGCATTTT
NA	TRBV28	NA	TRBJ1-2	CASSLSPQGYGGYTF	TGTGCCAGCAGTTTAAGTCCACAGGGTTATGGTGGCTACACCTTC
few	TRBV12-3/TRBV12-4	TRBD1	TRBJ1-1	CASSMDRGRQSNTEAFF	TGTGCCAGCAGTATGGACAGGGGGCGGCAATCGAACACTGAAGCTTTCTTT
NA	TRBV7-2	NA	TRBJ1-6	CASSLRGANSPLHF	TGTGCCAGCAGCTTACGGGGGGCCAATTCACCCCTCCACTTT
many	TRBV7-2	NA	TRBJ1-3	CASSPGNTIYF	TGTGCCAGCAGCCCAGGAAACACCATATATTTT
few	TRBV27	NA	TRBJ1-4	CASRDSTTPNEKLFF	TGTGCCAGCAGGGACAGCACTACACCCAATGAAAAACTGTTTTTT
NA	TRBV28	NA	TRBJ1-4	CASRGATFNEKLFF	TGTGCCAGCAGGGGAGCAACCTTTAATGAAAAACTGTTTTTT
NA	TRBV10-3	NA	TRBJ1-5	CAISESKTFSNQPQHF	TGTGCCATCAGTGAGTCCAAGACCTTTAGCAATCAGCCCCAGCATTTT
few	TRBV18	TRBD2	TRBJ2-1	CASSWGGSGGEQFF	TGTGCCAGCTCATGGGGAGGAAGCGGGGGTGAGCAGTTCTTC
few	TRBV15	NA	TRBJ2-5	CATSRASSSSQETQYF	TGTGCCACCAGCAGAGCCTCGTCTAGCAGCCAAGAGACCCAGTACTTC
NA	TRBV7-2	NA	TRBJ2-5	CASSLSRAAQQETQYF	TGTGCCAGCAGCTTATCAAGAGCGGCACAACAAGAGACCCAGTACTTC
NA	TRBV7-6	TRBD2	TRBJ2-7	CASSLVAGVSYEQYF	TGTGCCAGCAGCTTAGTTGCGGGAGTCTCCTACGAGCAGTACTTC
many	TRBV7-2	NA	TRBJ1-1	CASSLGVLSTEAFF	TGTGCCAGCAGCTTAGGGGTTTTAAGCACTGAAGCTTTCTTT
NA	TRBV6-2/TRBV6-3	TRBD2	TRBJ2-1	CASSYPMTSGRGNEQFF	TGTGCCAGCAGTTACCCGATGACTAGCGGGAGGGGGAATGAGCAGTTCTTC
many	TRBV7-8	TRBD2	TRBJ2-1	CASSSRTSGSGEQFF	TGTGCCAGCAGCTCTAGGACTAGCGGGAGCGGTGAGCAGTTCTTC
NA	TRBV7-2	NA	TRBJ2-5	CASSLGVGSGETQYF	TGTGCCAGCAGCTTAGGGGTAGGGTCGGGGGAGACCCAGTACTTC
few	TRBV12-3/TRBV12-4	TRBD2	TRBJ2-3	CASTKSAGSSGSSYTNTQYF	TGTGCCAGCACCAAATCGGCTGGGTCTAGCGGGAGTAGCTATACAAATACGCAGTATTTT
few	TRBV7-6	NA	TRBJ1-1	CASSLGTSVNTEAFF	TGTGCCAGCAGCTTAGGGACATCGGTGAACACTGAAGCTTTCTTT
few	TRBV20-1	TRBD1	TRBJ2-1	CSARASGQNEQFF	TGCAGTGCTAGAGCCTCGGGACAGAATGAGCAGTTCTTC
many	TRBV7-2	TRBD2	TRBJ2-7	CASSLPSGKNEQYF	TGTGCCAGCAGCTTACCCAGCGGGAAGAACGAGCAGTACTTC
many	TRBV7-2	NA	TRBJ2-1	CASSYALNEQFF	TGTGCCAGCAGCTACGCTCTCAATGAGCAGTTCTTC
many	TRBV7-2	NA	TRBJ2-4	CASSSPSGIQYF	TGTGCCAGCAGCTCCCCGTCGGGCATTCAGTACTTC
NA	TRBV5-6	TRBD1	TRBJ2-5	CASRLQGYQETQYF	TGTGCCAGCAGGCTACAGGGGTACCAAGAGACCCAGTACTTC
few	TRBV5-1	TRBD2	TRBJ2-7	CASSVGLAGGYEQYF	TGCGCCAGCAGCGTAGGACTAGCGGGCGGCTACGAGCAGTACTTC
many	TRBV7-2	TRBD2	TRBJ2-5	CASSLGRSGRVETQYF	TGTGCCAGCAGCTTAGGTCGTAGCGGGAGGGTAGAGACCCAGTACTTC
NA	TRBV14	NA	TRBJ1-6	CASSQVGSSPLHF	TGTGCCAGCAGCCAAGTTGGGAGTTCACCCCTCCACTTT
NA	TRBV6-5	NA	TRBJ1-1	CASSYRGTYKNTEAFF	TGTGCCAGCAGTTACAGGGGGACTTATAAGAACACTGAAGCTTTCTTT
NA	TRBV6-2/TRBV6-3	TRBD1	TRBJ1-2	CASSPIDRVAYGYTF	TGTGCCAGCAGTCCCATTGACAGGGTCGCCTATGGCTACACCTTC
few	TRBV7-6	NA	TRBJ1-1	CASTSGVMVTEAFF	TGTGCCAGCACCAGTGGGGTCATGGTCACTGAAGCTTTCTTT